A selection of T cell receptor beta chains follows, all from one sample in a study of cytomegalovirus exposure and HLA in healthy donors. Profiling relied on immunoSEQ multiplex PCR, and the TCRdb table lists in-frame clones only, not all of them. In the table there are around 100,000 clones, approximately 7.1% of which are singletons. The specimen was PBMCs. Receptors originate from a man aged 50-59 years in good health and CMV-seronegative. CDR3s leave out the opening cysteine and the closing phenylalanine or tryptophan. The size of a clone is reported for some rows only, either as once, few or many, or as a class for expanded clones.

CDR3 protein | J gene | V gene | clone size
ASSSTGVNEKLF | TRBJ1-4 | TRBV28 | .
ASRTWLRELPYEQY | TRBJ2-7 | TRBV27 | .
ASGGQLFSGEQY | TRBJ2-7 | TRBV2 | few
ASRCSGRSSYNEQF | TRBJ2-1 | TRBV12-2 | few
ASSQGTVATNEKLF | TRBJ1-4 | TRBV4-1 | .
ASSIMDREGETQY | TRBJ2-5 | TRBV5-4 | few
ASSSGTSGRYQETQY | TRBJ2-5 | TRBV5-6 | few
ASSLGLPGSGNTIY | TRBJ1-3 | TRBV5-5 | .
ASSLSGSLQYEQY | TRBJ2-7 | TRBV7-3 | .
ASSPGIGEQY | TRBJ2-7 | TRBV5-6 | .
ASSLGDRGQGETQY | TRBJ2-5 | TRBV7-2 | .
AGRTGMNTEAF | TRBJ1-1 | TRBV6-1 | few
AISLTGPNQPQH | TRBJ1-5 | TRBV10-3 | few
ASRRRGGYGYT | TRBJ1-2 | TRBV28 | few
ASSVRLRGQTSNTGELF | TRBJ2-2 | TRBV9 | few
ASSVAQQGVYGYT | TRBJ1-2 | TRBV9 | .
ASSLSLTGELF | TRBJ2-2 | TRBV28 | few
ASSDRANTGELF | TRBJ2-2 | TRBV25-1 | few
ASSESRRSEAF | TRBJ1-1 | TRBV25-1 | .
ASSRRGFGHGYT | TRBJ1-2 | TRBV6-5 | .
ASSLSGFGYEQY | TRBJ2-7 | TRBV28 | few
ASSAGGAPNTQY | TRBJ2-3 | TRBV6-1 | .
AWSVKLAHTQY | TRBJ2-3 | TRBV30 | .
ASSPYRDRSPYEQY | TRBJ2-7 | TRBV5-6 | few
ASSPRTGSGNTIY | TRBJ1-3 | TRBV9 | few
AIRIDSSGDYGYT | TRBJ1-2 | TRBV10-3 | .
ASSESLNTEAF | TRBJ1-1 | TRBV2 | few
SAGGPTNEQF | TRBJ2-1 | TRBV29-1 | .
ASSGGTGPMNTEAF | TRBJ1-1 | TRBV5-1 | .
ASSEFRGTANSPLH | TRBJ1-6 | TRBV25-1 | .
ATARDRGPYSNQPQH | TRBJ1-5 | TRBV19 | few
ASLPRSGNTIY | TRBJ1-3 | TRBV6-6 | .
ASSQESLVQNTQY | TRBJ2-3 | TRBV4-1 | .
ASSQGSGRASAETQY | TRBJ2-5 | TRBV4-2 | .
ASSEYRVVGTAEPQY | TRBJ2-5 | TRBV6-1 | .
ASSSPGLAGAYEQY | TRBJ2-7 | TRBV19 | .
ASSLRMARETQY | TRBJ2-5 | TRBV7-8 | .
ASSLWVGGTEAF | TRBJ1-1 | TRBV27 | few
ASSWRINYGYT | TRBJ1-2 | TRBV27 | .
ASSPGQGFSTDTQY | TRBJ2-3 | TRBV7-3 | few
ASSRYPGLTYNEQF | TRBJ2-1 | TRBV7-9 | .
ASSGKQGAETGELF | TRBJ2-2 | TRBV2 | few
ASSLKPRFYGEQF | TRBJ2-1 | TRBV21-1 | .
ASSPGGGVTGNTIY | TRBJ1-3 | TRBV5-1 | .
ASRRRGSNQPQH | TRBJ1-5 | TRBV28 | .
ASSLWARGAKNIQY | TRBJ2-4 | TRBV28 | few
ASSPGTGRISGNTIY | TRBJ1-3 | TRBV18 | .
ASSRQSSGANVLT | TRBJ2-6 | TRBV14 | .
ASSSGTSGKGEQF | TRBJ2-1 | TRBV5-4 | .
ASSPQDQGGNTEAF | TRBJ1-1 | TRBV18 | few
ASSYDTGGLTEAF | TRBJ1-1 | TRBV2 | .
SAETKQGYGDTQY | TRBJ2-3 | TRBV29-1 | .
ASSLEVGAVSVKETQY | TRBJ2-5 | TRBV11-2 | few
ASRIGLSDRGREKLF | TRBJ1-4 | TRBV27 | .
ASRDRGKTGELF | TRBJ2-2 | TRBV10-2 | .
ASRTIGQGREKLF | TRBJ1-4 | TRBV6-1 | few
ASSYRLADADTQY | TRBJ2-3 | TRBV6-6 | .
ASSESVGGVGTEAF | TRBJ1-1 | TRBV6-1 | medium-sized
ASSSPTSGSSYEQY | TRBJ2-7 | TRBV28 | few
AISRTGQGGANVLT | TRBJ2-6 | TRBV10-3 | few